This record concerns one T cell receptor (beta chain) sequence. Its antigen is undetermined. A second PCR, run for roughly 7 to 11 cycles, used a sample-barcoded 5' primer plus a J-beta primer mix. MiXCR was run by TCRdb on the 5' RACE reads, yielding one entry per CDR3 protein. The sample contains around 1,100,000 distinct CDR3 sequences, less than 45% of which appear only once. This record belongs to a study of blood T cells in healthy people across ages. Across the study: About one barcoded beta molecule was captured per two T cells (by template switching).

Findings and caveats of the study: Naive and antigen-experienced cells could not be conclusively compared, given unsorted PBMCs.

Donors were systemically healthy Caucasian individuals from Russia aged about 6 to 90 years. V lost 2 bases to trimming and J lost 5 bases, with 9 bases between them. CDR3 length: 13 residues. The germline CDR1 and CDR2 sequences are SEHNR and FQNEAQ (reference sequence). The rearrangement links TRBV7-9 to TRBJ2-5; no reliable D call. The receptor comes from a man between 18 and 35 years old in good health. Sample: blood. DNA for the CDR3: TGTGCCAGCAGCTTACAAGGTATCGAGACCCAGTACTTC. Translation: CASSLQGIETQYF.